The clone carrying this T cell receptor (beta chain) has a count of ten or more. Antigen: not known. The library targeted TCRbeta and was prepared with unique molecular identifiers. TCRdb reprocessed the PCR reads with MiXCR, giving one entry per CDR3 protein. The data show under 750,000 distinct CDR3 sequences, more than 20% seen once. The CDR3 is 13 residues long. The trim removed 5 bases at V and 6 bases at J, leaving 3 bases unmatched. Germline values: CDR1 DFQATT, CDR2 SNEGSKA (reference sequence). The source of the sample is a study of T-cell reconstitution after alpha-beta-depleted transplantation in children. The study, taken as a whole, reports: Newly produced T cells mostly accounted for T-cell counts and diversity one year post-transplant. Day-60 TCRbeta diversity that was high in some patients was derived from surviving recipient T cells and thymic progenitors.

This TCR derives from a boy in the first two years of life who had a stem cell transplant for acute myeloid leukemia, so the T cells may come from the graft donor. This rearrangement joins TRBV20-1 to TRBJ2-1; TRBD1 agrees at 11 bases. Sequences were derived from PBMCs, mostly from graft donor cells, sampled 360 days after TCRalphabeta/CD19-depleted stem cell transplant. The CDR3 DNA reads as TGCAGTGCTGACGGGACAGGGGGCAATGAGCAGTTCTTC. This sequence encodes CSADGTGGNEQFF.